These 10 T cell receptor beta chains came from one sample sequenced in a study of shared clonotypes between healthy human individuals. Here immunoSEQ multiplex PCR was the method, and the copy in TCRdb shows in-frame clones only, minus some. The table includes 100,000 to 120,000 clones, under 70% detected once. Material: memory CD8+ T cells sorted from blood. The subset here: CD45RO+ cells pooled with CCR7-negative TemRA cells. All receptors derive from a woman aged 30 to 39 in good health.

In this sample, this clone turned up a few times. V is TRBV30 and J is TRBJ2-7; TRBD1 matches at 12 bases. Germline V gene data show CDR1 as GTSNPN and CDR2 as SVGIG (reference sequence). V was pared by 3 bases and J by 7 bases, with 13 bases of the junction left unmatched. This CDR3 contains 16 residues. For the CDR3, the DNA is TGTGCCTGGAGCTTCCCCCCGGGACAGGGGGCGCCGGAGCAGTACTTC. Its protein product is CAWSFPPGQGAPEQYF. The full variable domain, rest sourced from reference TRBV30 and TRBJ2-7, is SQTIHQWPATLVQPVGSPLSLECTVEGTSNPNLYWYRQAAGRGLQLLFYSVGIGQISSEVPQNLSASRPQDRQFILSSKKLLLSDSGFYLCAWSFPPGQGAPEQYFGPGTRLTVT.

The genes are TRBV5-1 and TRBJ2-5, with 10 bases aligning to TRBD1. Germline trimming cut 1 base from V and 3 bases from J; bases unmatched to any gene: 6. Germline loops: CDR1 SGHRS, CDR2 YFSETQ. CDR3 length: 16 residues. The CDR3 protein is CASSLIGTGAKETQYF. As DNA, the CDR3 is TGCGCCAGCAGCTTGATTGGGACAGGGGCTAAAGAGACCCAGTACTTC.

This rearrangement joins TRBV4-2 to TRBJ2-2; TRBD2 might be the D (6 bases). V gave up 1 base and J gave up 1 base, with 7 bases separating them. Germline values: CDR1 LGHNA, CDR2 YNFKEQ. CDR3 length: 15 amino acids. Here the CDR3 reads CASSQGGGNTGELFF. CDR3 DNA sequence: TGTGCCAGCAGCCAAGGGGGAGGGAACACCGGGGAGCTGTTTTTT.

The V call is TRBV23-1, the J call TRBJ1-4; a possible D gene is TRBD1 (6 bases). TRBV23-1 is assigned to the ORF class and has an uncertain function. The ends were cut back, 4 bases at V and 3 bases at J, with 15 bases in the middle. This CDR3 has 16 amino acids. The CDR3 spells CASSPLAGDPNEKLFF. The CDR3 bases are TGCGCCAGCAGTCCCCTCGCAGGGGACCCTAATGAAAAACTGTTTTTT.

This sequence joins TRBV28 and TRBJ2-7, with unresolved D. The CDR3 is 16 amino acids. Trimming stripped 4 bases from V and 2 bases from J, with 18 bases between. CDR1 MDHEN and CDR2 SYDVKM come from the germline V gene. CDR3 sequence: CASSSTEWTRTYEQYF. The CDR3 DNA is TGTGCCAGCAGTTCTACCGAGTGGACGCGAACCTACGAGCAGTACTTC. Full variable domain (outside the CDR3, taken from reference TRBV28 and TRBJ2-7): DVKVTQSSRYLVKRTGEKVFLECVQDMDHENMFWYRQDPGLGLRLIYFSYDVKMKEKGDIPEGYSVSREKKERFSLILESASTNQTSMYLCASSSTEWTRTYEQYFGPGTRLTVT.

The chain recombines TRBV2 with TRBJ2-7; TRBD1 agrees at 7 bases. Losses at the gene ends were 7 bases for V and 0 bases for J; bases not matched to a gene: 9. Germline V gene lookup returns CDR1 SNHLY and CDR2 FYNNEI. The CDR3 totals 15 residues. In DNA, the CDR3 is TGTGCCAGCAAAAATATCGGACAGGCCTCCTACGAGCAGTACTTC. It translates to CASKNIGQASYEQYF.

Only a few counts were recorded for this clone. CDR3 sequence reads: CASSQWTGTPIQYF. In DNA, the CDR3 is TGCGCCAGCAGCCAATGGACCGGGACACCCATTCAGTACTTC. The chain employs TRBV4-1 and TRBJ2-4, with D possibly matching TRBD1 (6 bases). Germline assignment: CDR1 MGHRA and CDR2 YSYEKL. The V end was cut by 2 bases, the J end by 9 bases, with 14 bases between. The length of the CDR3 is 14 residues.

V usage is TRBV7-2 and J usage is TRBJ2-1, with TRBD2 identical over 8 bases. Germline V gene data show CDR1 as SGHTA and CDR2 as FQGNSA. J lost 0 bases, V lost 5 bases, and 3 bases had no gene match. CDR3 length: 15 amino acids. The CDR3 here is CASSSGRSSYNEQFF. Here the CDR3 DNA reads TGTGCCAGCAGCAGCGGGAGAAGCTCCTACAATGAGCAGTTCTTC.

The V and J genes are TRBV6-5 and TRBJ2-7; D is perhaps TRBD1 (6 bases). The length of the CDR3 is 15 residues. Germline V CDR1 and CDR2: MNHEY, SVGAGI. The ends were cut back, 2 bases at V and 1 base at J, with 12 bases in the middle. This CDR3 is CASSYIRGDSYEQYF. CDR3 coding DNA: TGTGCCAGCAGTTACATCAGGGGAGATTCCTACGAGCAGTACTTC.

This clone was detected a few times. The chain links TRBV6-1 to TRBJ2-5; 9 bases fit TRBD2. The J call may not be correct, given that the DNA end is closer to TRBJ2-7. From germline, CDR1 is MNHNS and CDR2 SASEGT. The CDR3 length is 17 residues. DNA of the CDR3: TGTGCCAGCAGTGAAATAGGTGGGGCTAGCGGGACCTACGAGCAGTACTTC. Protein product: CASSEIGGASGTYEQYF.